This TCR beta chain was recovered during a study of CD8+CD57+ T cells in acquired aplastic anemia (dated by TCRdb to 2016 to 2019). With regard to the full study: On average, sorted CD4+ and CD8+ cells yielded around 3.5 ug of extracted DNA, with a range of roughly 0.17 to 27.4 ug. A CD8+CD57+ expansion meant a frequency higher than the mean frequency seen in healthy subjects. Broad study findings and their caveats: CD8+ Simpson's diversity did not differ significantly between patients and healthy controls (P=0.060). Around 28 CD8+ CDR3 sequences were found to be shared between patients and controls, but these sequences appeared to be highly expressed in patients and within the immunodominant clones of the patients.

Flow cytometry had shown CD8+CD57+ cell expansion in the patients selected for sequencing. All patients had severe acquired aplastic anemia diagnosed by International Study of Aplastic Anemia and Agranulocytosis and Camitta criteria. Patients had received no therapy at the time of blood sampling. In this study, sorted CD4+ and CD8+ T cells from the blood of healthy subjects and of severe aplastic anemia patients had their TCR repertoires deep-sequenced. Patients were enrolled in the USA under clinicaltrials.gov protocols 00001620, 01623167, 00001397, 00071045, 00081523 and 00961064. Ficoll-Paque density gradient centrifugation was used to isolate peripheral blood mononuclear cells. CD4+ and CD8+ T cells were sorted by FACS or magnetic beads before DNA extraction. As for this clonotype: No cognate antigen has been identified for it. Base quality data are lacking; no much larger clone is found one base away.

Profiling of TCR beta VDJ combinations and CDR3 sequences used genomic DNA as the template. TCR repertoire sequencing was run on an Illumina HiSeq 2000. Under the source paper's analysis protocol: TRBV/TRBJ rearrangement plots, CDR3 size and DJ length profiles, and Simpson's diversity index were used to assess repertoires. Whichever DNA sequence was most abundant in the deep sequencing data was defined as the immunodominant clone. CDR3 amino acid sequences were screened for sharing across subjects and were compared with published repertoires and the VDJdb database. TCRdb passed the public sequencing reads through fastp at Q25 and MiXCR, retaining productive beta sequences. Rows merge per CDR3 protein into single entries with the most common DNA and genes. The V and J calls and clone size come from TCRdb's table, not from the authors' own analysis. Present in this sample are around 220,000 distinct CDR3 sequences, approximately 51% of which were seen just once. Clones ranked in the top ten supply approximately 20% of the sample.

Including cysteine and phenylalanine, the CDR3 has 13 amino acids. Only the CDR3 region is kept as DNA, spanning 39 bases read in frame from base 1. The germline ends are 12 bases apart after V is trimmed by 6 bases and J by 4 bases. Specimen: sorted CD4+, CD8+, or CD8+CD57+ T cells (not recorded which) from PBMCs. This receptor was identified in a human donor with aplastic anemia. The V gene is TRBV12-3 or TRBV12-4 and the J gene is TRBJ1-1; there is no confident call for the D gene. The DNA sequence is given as TGTGCCAGCAGCCGACCGATGAGCACTGAAGCTTTCTTT. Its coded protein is CASSRPMSTEAFF.